What follows are 30 T cell receptor beta chains derived from one specimen sequenced in a study of blood T cell repertoires in COVID-19 (dated by TCRdb to 2020 to 2021). Libraries were constructed by the immunoSEQ multiplex PCR assay. TCRdb took over this immuneACCESS table, retaining in-frame rearrangements with V and J assigned. Such tables are incomplete; in checked studies, under half of the missing clones stem from an unresolved V gene, and the remainder is unexplained. Counted in this sample were around 300,000 clones; about 90% of them appeared once. Of the sample, approximately 2% is held by the ten largest clones. The sample was PBMCs or T cells enriched from blood (not recorded which). Every receptor here comes from a woman aged 55-69 years who had recovered from COVID-19.

The chain joins TRBV10-2 to TRBJ2-7; 10 bases are shared with TRBD2. Unmatched junction bases numbered 9, after V lost 7 bases and J lost 3 bases. Per germline, CDR1 WSHSY and CDR2 SAAADI. This CDR3 contains 15 residues. CDR3 sequence reads: CASTPLAGDHYEQYF. The CDR3 nucleotides read TGCGCCAGCACCCCTCTAGCGGGAGACCACTACGAGCAGTACTTC.

In the case of this clone: The sample has other DNA sequences that encode this CDR3 too. The chain links TRBV5-1 to TRBJ1-5, with D possibly matching TRBD1 (5 bases). Germline assignment: CDR1 SGHRS and CDR2 YFSETQ. The CDR3 has 13 residues. V was clipped by 1 base and J by 5 bases, with 7 bases between them. This CDR3 reads CASSLTGDQPQHF. In DNA, the CDR3 is TGCGCCAGCAGCTTGACGGGGGATCAGCCCCAGCATTTT.

V gene TRBV28 combines with J gene TRBJ1-1; 7 bases align to TRBD1. Unmatched junction bases numbered 8, after V lost 2 bases and J lost 8 bases. The CDR3 contains 14 residues. Germline V lookup: CDR1 MDHEN, CDR2 SYDVKM. This CDR3 reads CASSLPTGKGEAFF. The CDR3 DNA is TGTGCCAGCAGTTTACCGACAGGGAAGGGCGAAGCTTTCTTT. Based on the CDR3 plus reference TRBV28 and TRBJ1-1, the full variable domain is DVKVTQSSRYLVKRTGEKVFLECVQDMDHENMFWYRQDPGLGLRLIYFSYDVKMKEKGDIPEGYSVSREKKERFSLILESASTNQTSMYLCASSLPTGKGEAFFGQGTRLTVV.

The chain couples TRBV5-6 to TRBJ1-4, with D tentatively TRBD1 (5 bases). Germline V gives CDR1 SGHDT, CDR2 YYEEEE. Trimming shortened V by 0 bases and J by 5 bases, and 14 bases separated the two germline ends. The CDR3 runs to 16 residues. CDR3 region: CASSLVGASANEKLFF. The CDR3 nucleotides are TGTGCCAGCAGCTTGGTTGGGGCTTCGGCGAATGAAAAACTGTTTTTT.

This chain connects TRBV6-5 to TRBJ1-2; D ambiguous. The CDR3 is 14 residues long. CDR1 and CDR2 (germline): MNHEY, SVGAGI. V was pared by 6 bases and J by 6 bases, with 17 bases between. The DNA of the CDR3 is TGTGCCAGCAGCGACATTCGGGAAGGCGATGGCTACACCTTC. It yields the protein CASSDIREGDGYTF.

This chain connects TRBV24-1 to TRBJ1-2, with 8 bases lining up with TRBD1. The germline V gene encodes CDR1 KGHDR and CDR2 SFDVKD. Trimming cost V 2 bases and J 4 bases; bases outside gene matches: 8. The CDR3 loop spans 16 amino acids. Here the CDR3 reads CATSDYGQGGIYGYTF. The CDR3 coding sequence is TGTGCCACCAGTGATTATGGACAGGGAGGCATCTATGGCTACACCTTC.

The rearrangement uses TRBV7-2 and TRBJ2-1, with a weak D call TRBD1 (6 bases). This CDR3 contains 14 residues. Per germline, CDR1 SGHTA and CDR2 FQGNSA. V lost 1 base and J 5 bases, leaving 9 bases between the germline ends. CDR3 residues: CASSLGAGDNEQFF. CDR3 sequence (DNA): TGTGCCAGCAGCTTAGGGGCAGGGGACAATGAGCAGTTCTTC.

As DNA, the CDR3 is TGTGCCAGCAAACCGCGTTCGGGATCCACTGGAAACACCATATATTTT. As protein: CASKPRSGSTGNTIYF. The V gene is TRBV27, the J gene TRBJ1-3; D not certain. The CDR3 extends over 16 amino acids. Trimming removed 7 bases from V and 2 bases from J, with 18 bases in between. The V gene's germline CDR1 is MNHEY and CDR2 SMNVEV (reference sequence).

The chain is built from TRBV28 and TRBJ1-5; 7 positions agree with TRBD1. Germline V gene sequence: CDR1 MDHEN, CDR2 SYDVKM. With 6 bases clipped from V and 0 bases from J, the junction kept 11 bases outside the gene matches. This CDR3 has 17 amino acids. The CDR3 region has the DNA TGTGCCAGCAGCCATCCCGGACAGGTTTATAGCAATCAGCCCCAGCATTTT. It specifies CASSHPGQVYSNQPQHF.

CDR3 bases: TGTGCTAGTGGTTTGGTAGCGGGACAGGGGATAATCTACGAGCAGTACTTC. It yields the protein CASGLVAGQGIIYEQYF. This chain joins TRBV12-5 and TRBJ2-7, with 10 nucleotides matching TRBD1. Germline V gene lookup returns CDR1 LGHNT and CDR2 FRNRAP. After removal of 0 bases from V and 3 bases from J, the junction contained 8 bases not matched to a gene. The CDR3 extends over 17 amino acids.

The table lists this clone with a count of one. Here the CDR3 DNA reads TGCGCCAGCATCGAGGAGGGGAACACTGAAGCTTTCTTT. Its protein is CASIEEGNTEAFF. This chain uses TRBV5-1 with TRBJ1-1; D unresolved. From germline, CDR1 is SGHRS and CDR2 YFSETQ. The germline V and J ends were trimmed by 6 bases and 1 base, with 10 bases remaining between them. The CDR3 length is 13 residues. The full variable domain, its missing parts supplied by reference TRBV5-1 and TRBJ1-1, is KAGVTQTPRYLIKTRGQQVTLSCSPISGHRSVSWYQQTPGQGLQFLFEYFSETQRNKGNFPGRFSGRQFSNSRSEMNVSTLELGDSALYLCASIEEGNTEAFFGQGTRLTVV.

The chain uses TRBV21-1 and TRBJ1-6; the D call TRBD1 from the table was never checked on the DNA. TRBV21-1 is noted as a pseudogene. The CDR3 sequence is 15 residues long. CDR3 amino acids: CASSKGQGEHSPLHF. Written as DNA, the CDR3 is TGTGCCAGCAGCAAAGGTCAGGGGGAGCATTCACCCCTCCACTTT.

V usage is TRBV3-1 (or the pseudogene TRBV3-2) and J usage is TRBJ1-5; 8 bases line up with TRBD1. The CDR3 length is 15 residues. The J segment lost 2 bases and the V segment lost 7 bases, leaving 7 bases of the junction unmatched. CDR1 is LGHDT and CDR2 is YNNKEL in the germline V gene (reference sequence). The CDR3 DNA reads TGTGCCAGCAAAGCAGGGACAGGTGGCAATCAGCCCCAGCATTTT. Its translation is CASKAGTGGNQPQHF.

This clone was observed once. This rearrangement joins TRBV2 to TRBJ1-3, with D maybe TRBD1 (5 bases). The germline gives CDR1 SNHLY, CDR2 FYNNEI. Between the trimmed V and J ends, which lost 8 bases and 4 bases, there was a span of 12 bases. This CDR3 contains 13 residues. DNA for the CDR3: TGTGCCAGCGGACATTACGCGGGAAACACCATATATTTT. Translating it yields CASGHYAGNTIYF.

The chain links TRBV7-9 to TRBJ2-3; 10 bases line up with TRBD2. The germline V gene encodes CDR1 SEHNR and CDR2 FQNEAQ (reference sequence). With 2 bases clipped from V and 1 base from J, the junction kept 0 bases outside the gene matches. This CDR3 region has 15 residues. The chain's CDR3 is CASSLLAGGTDTQYF. In DNA form, the CDR3 reads TGTGCCAGCAGCTTACTAGCGGGGGGCACAGATACGCAGTATTTT. Drawing the rest from reference TRBV7-9 and TRBJ2-3, the complete variable domain is DTGVSQNPRHKITKRGQNVTFRCDPISEHNRLYWYRQTLGQGPEFLTYFQNEAQLEKSRLLSDRFSAERPKGSFSTLEIQRTEQGDSAMYLCASSLLAGGTDTQYFGPGTRLTVL.

This chain links TRBV28 with TRBJ1-4, with a tentative D call TRBD1 (6 bases). The CDR3 is made up of 14 amino acids. Germline V lookup: CDR1 MDHEN, CDR2 SYDVKM. V lost 8 bases and J 8 bases, leaving 18 bases between the germline ends. CDR3 in DNA: TGTGCCAGCTCCAAAGGGGGAGAGGGGGAAAAACTGTTTTTT. Amino acids: CASSKGGEGEKLFF.

The chain joins TRBV5-4 to TRBJ1-3, with D possibly TRBD1 on 6 matching bases. CDR1 is SGHNT, CDR2 YYREEE, per germline (reference sequence). The CDR3 spans 14 residues. V lost 9 bases to trimming and J lost 1 base, with 14 bases between them. The CDR3: CATNRGGSGNTIYF. For the CDR3, the DNA is TGTGCCACCAACCGAGGGGGTTCTGGAAACACCATATATTTT. The complete variable domain, with remaining parts taken from reference TRBV5-4 and TRBJ1-3, reads ETGVTQSPTHLIKTRGQQVTLRCSSQSGHNTVSWYQQALGQGPQFIFQYYREEENGRGNFPPRFSGLQFPNYSSELNVNALELDDSALYLCATNRGGSGNTIYFGEGSWLTVV.

The chain uses TRBV3-1 (or the pseudogene TRBV3-2) and TRBJ1-2; 10 nucleotides line up with TRBD1. V lost 9 bases and J lost 4; bases outside the gene matches: 2. Germline values: CDR1 LGHDT, CDR2 YNNKEL (reference sequence). This CDR3 has 12 residues. CDR3 protein: CARRDRGYGYTF. Written as DNA, the CDR3 is TGTGCCAGGAGGGACAGGGGCTATGGCTACACCTTC.

A few counts support this clone. This rearrangement joins TRBV7-9 to TRBJ1-1; D is unresolved. The CDR3 totals 12 residues. From germline, CDR1 is SEHNR and CDR2 FQNEAQ (reference sequence). V shed 5 bases and J shed 11 bases, with 15 bases lying between them. CDR3 loop: CASSPRSLRAFF. The CDR3 region has the DNA TGTGCCAGCAGCCCCCGGTCCCTGCGGGCTTTCTTT.

The chain joins TRBV5-1 to TRBJ2-5; D is unresolved. Trimming removed 4 bases at V and 3 bases at J, with 10 bases between. Looked up from germline, CDR1 is SGHRS and CDR2 is YFSETQ. The CDR3 has 13 residues. CDR3 sequence (DNA): TGCGCCAGCAGCGTTGTCCCGGAAGAGACCCAGTACTTC. Its protein product is CASSVVPEETQYF.

The chain joins TRBV15 to TRBJ2-1; D might be TRBD1 (6 bases). Germline CDR1 LNHNV, CDR2 YYDKDF (reference sequence). There are 16 residues in the CDR3. Trimming removed 4 bases at V and 3 bases at J, with 16 bases between. CDR3 nucleotides: TGTGCCACCAGCACCCGGACAGTTTGGGGCTACAATGAGCAGTTCTTC. It codes for CATSTRTVWGYNEQFF.

The rearrangement uses TRBV5-1 and TRBJ2-5; 9 bases fit TRBD1. Germline V lookup: CDR1 SGHRS, CDR2 YFSETQ. The CDR3 spans 15 residues. Trimming took 0 bases from V and 7 from J; bases not matched to a gene: 7. The DNA of the CDR3 is TGCGCCAGCAGCTTGGGGACAGGGGATTGGGGGACCCAGTACTTC. It yields the protein CASSLGTGDWGTQYF.

This chain uses TRBV10-1 with TRBJ1-5, with 7 bases that match TRBD1. This CDR3 region has 13 residues. In germline, CDR1 is WNHNN, CDR2 SYGVQD (reference sequence). Trimming cost V 4 bases and J 6 bases; bases outside gene matches: 3. The CDR3 here is CASSGQGSQPQHF. CDR3 coding DNA: TGCGCCAGCAGTGGACAGGGCAGTCAGCCCCAGCATTTT.

The V and J genes are TRBV18 and TRBJ2-7; 9 bases fit TRBD1. Germline CDR1 reads KGHSH; CDR2 reads LQKENI. With 4 bases clipped from V and 2 bases from J, the junction kept 6 bases outside the gene matches. The CDR3 covers 15 residues. CDR3 region: CASSLTGTGTYEQYF. The DNA for the CDR3 is TGTGCCAGCTCACTTACCGGGACAGGGACCTACGAGCAGTACTTC.

The chain links TRBV3-1 (or the pseudogene TRBV3-2) to TRBJ1-4; D is possibly TRBD1 (6 bases). The germline CDR1 and CDR2 sequences are LGHDT and YNNKEL (reference sequence). Between the trimmed V and J ends, which lost 3 bases and 13 bases, there was a span of 21 bases. The CDR3 runs 15 residues. DNA of the CDR3: TGTGCCAGCAGCCAGATCCGAACAGGGAGTGAACGACTGTTTTTT. Amino acids: CASSQIRTGSERLFF.

This sequence joins TRBV14 and TRBJ2-1, with 8 positions matching TRBD1. Germline V gene sequence: CDR1 SGHDN, CDR2 FVKESK. J lost 7 bases, V lost 4 bases, and 9 bases had no gene match. The CDR3 covers 15 residues. The CDR3 DNA follows: TGTGCCAGCAGCCGGAGAGGACAGGGCAGGAATGAGCAGTTCTTC. Translated, it gives CASSRRGQGRNEQFF. Supplemented by reference TRBV14 and TRBJ2-1, the full variable domain reads EAGVTQFPSHSVIEKGQTVTLRCDPISGHDNLYWYRRVMGKEIKFLLHFVKESKQDESGMPNNRFLAERTGGTYSTLKVQPAELEDSGVYFCASSRRGQGRNEQFFGPGTRLTVL.

The chain recombines TRBV28 with TRBJ2-1; 12 positions match TRBD2. Germline V gene lookup returns CDR1 MDHEN and CDR2 SYDVKM. The CDR3 covers 15 residues. Trimming at V came to 6 bases and at J to 8 bases, leaving 8 bases not matched to a gene. The CDR3 DNA follows: TGTGCCAGCAGCCAGCTAGCGGGAGGGTTCCATGAGCAGTTCTTC. Translation gives CASSQLAGGFHEQFF.

The chain employs TRBV5-1 and TRBJ2-2; D is unresolved. Trimming stripped 0 bases from V and 0 bases from J, with 6 bases between. CDR1 is SGHRS, CDR2 YFSETQ, per germline. The CDR3 runs 15 residues. CDR3 amino acids: CASSLVLSNTGELFF. Here the CDR3 DNA reads TGCGCCAGCAGCTTGGTACTATCGAACACCGGGGAGCTGTTTTTT.

This clone showed up just once. The genes are TRBV19 and TRBJ2-1; no definite D call. This CDR3 is built from 14 residues. CDR1 LNHDA and CDR2 SQIVND come from the germline V gene (reference sequence). The V end lost 5 bases, the J end lost 8 bases, and 16 bases lay between the germline ends. The CDR3 region is CASSLQTIPDEQFF. The DNA of the CDR3 is TGTGCCAGTAGTCTCCAAACTATCCCGGATGAGCAGTTCTTC.

V is TRBV5-1 and J is TRBJ1-4; a weak D match, TRBD1 (5 bases). V was shortened by 0 bases and J by 2 bases, with 8 bases between the two germline ends. Germline V gene sequence: CDR1 SGHRS, CDR2 YFSETQ. CDR3 size: 15 residues. The CDR3 spells CASSLVAGTNEKLFF. The CDR3 nucleotides read TGCGCCAGCAGCTTGGTGGCAGGGACTAATGAAAAACTGTTTTTT.